A single T cell receptor (beta chain) is shown here with its context. This clone was counted a single time. Its antigen specificity is not known. Per-base qualities were not stored, and no clone one base away is much larger. The CDR3 runs 14 residues from the cysteine to the phenylalanine. CDR3 DNA only is kept here, 42 bases in frame from base 1. At the junction V is shortened by 3 bases and J by 5 bases, with 13 bases in between. For CDR1 and CDR2, the germline V gene lists SGHTA and FQGNSA. Checkpoint therapy was initiated 14 to 28 days after autologous transplant, and ipilimumab was administered at 1 mg/kg intravenously on day 1 of selected weeks. Nivolumab was given at 3 mg/kg intravenously on day 1 of weeks 1, 4, 7, 10, and every two weeks through week 26. The study was a Phase Ib clinical trial testing combined checkpoint inhibition with ipilimumab and nivolumab as consolidation after autologous stem cell transplantation.

Library preparation employed the immunoSEQ multiplex PCR assay. This immuneACCESS table, as held by TCRdb, lists in-frame sequences with V and J called but not all clones. Of the missing ones, under half trace to an unresolved V gene in checked studies; the others have no known cause. This sample lists around 84,000 clones; 83% were detected once. The ten largest account for approximately 2.2% of the sample. These data originate in a study of ipilimumab plus nivolumab after autologous stem cell transplantation (dated by TCRdb to the early 2020s). Looking at the study overall: Trial patients received a median of about 5 ipilimumab doses and 8 nivolumab doses. Primary refractory and relapsed disease were included in the DLBCL cohort, with 18-month progression-free survival of approximately 83% and 30%, respectively. Patients undergoing autologous transplant for high-risk diffuse large B cell lymphoma, mature T cell lymphoma, or multiple myeloma were enrolled in the trial. The intent-to-treat population of the trial consisted of some 40 patients.

The paper as a whole reports these results and caveats: Combined checkpoint inhibition as post-transplant consolidation was concluded by the authors to appear tolerable. Per the authors, a biologic rationale for further study of the post-transplant checkpoint inhibition approach was offered by T cell receptor repertoire, regulatory T cell phenotype and gut microbiota profiles.

Material: PBMCs, obtained in a trial of ipilimumab plus nivolumab as post-transplant consolidation. This TCR was sampled from a male donor with diffuse large B-cell lymphoma. This sequence uses TRBV7-2 and TRBJ2-5; TRBD1 might be the D gene, on 5 matching bases. The CDR3 in this case is CASSLNAGYETQYF. The sequenced DNA is TGTGCCAGCAGCTTGAACGCAGGGTATGAGACCCAGTACTTC. With the rest looked up from the reference TRBV7-2 and TRBJ2-5 genes rather than sequenced, the full variable domain is GAGVSQSPSNKVTEKGKDVELRCDPISGHTALYWYRQSLGQGLEFLIYFQGNSAPDKSGLPSDRFSAERTGGSVSTLTIQRTQQEDSAVYLCASSLNAGYETQYFGPGTRLLVL.